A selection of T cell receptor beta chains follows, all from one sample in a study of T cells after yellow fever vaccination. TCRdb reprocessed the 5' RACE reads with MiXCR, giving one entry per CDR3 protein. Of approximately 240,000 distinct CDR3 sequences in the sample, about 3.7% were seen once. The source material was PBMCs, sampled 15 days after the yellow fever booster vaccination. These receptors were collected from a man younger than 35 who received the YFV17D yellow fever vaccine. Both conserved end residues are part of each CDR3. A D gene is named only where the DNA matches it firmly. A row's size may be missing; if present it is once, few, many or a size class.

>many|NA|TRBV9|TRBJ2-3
TGTGCCAGCAGCGTCGGGTGGACTAGCACAGATACGCAGTATTTT
CASSVGWTSTDTQYF
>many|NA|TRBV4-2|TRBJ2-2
TGTGCCAGCAGCCATTATGGGACGTCGACCGGGGAGCTGTTTTTT
CASSHYGTSTGELFF
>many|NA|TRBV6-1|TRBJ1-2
TGTGCCAGCAGCGGCATAAACTATGGCTACACCTTC
CASSGINYGYTF
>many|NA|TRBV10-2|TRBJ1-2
TGCGCCAGCAGTGAGTCCGACATCGACTATGGCTACACCTTC
CASSESDIDYGYTF
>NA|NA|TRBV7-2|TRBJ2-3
TGTGCCAGCAGCCGGGGGCGGGGGCGGGGCACAGATACGCAGTATTTT
CASSRGRGRGTDTQYF
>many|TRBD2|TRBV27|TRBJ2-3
TGTGCCAGCAGTTTGATAGGCGGGGGACCAGATACGCAGTATTTT
CASSLIGGGPDTQYF
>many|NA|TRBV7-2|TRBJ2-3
TGTGCCAGCAGCTTATTAACAGGGAGTGGTGCAGATACGCAGTATTTT
CASSLLTGSGADTQYF
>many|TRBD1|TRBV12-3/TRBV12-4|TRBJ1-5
TGTGCCAGCAGTTTAGTCGGGACAGGGATGCGCAATCAGCCCCAGCATTTT
CASSLVGTGMRNQPQHF
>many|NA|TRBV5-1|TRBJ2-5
TGCGCCAGCAGCTTGGAGCCCTCTTGGCGGAGGTACTTC
CASSLEPSWRRYF
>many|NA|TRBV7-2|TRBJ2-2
TGTGCCAGCAGCAGGCTGTACACCGGGGAGCTGTTTTTT
CASSRLYTGELFF
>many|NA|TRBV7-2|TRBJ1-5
TGTGCCAGCAGCCAGGACGGAGGCTATCAGCCCCAGCATTTT
CASSQDGGYQPQHF
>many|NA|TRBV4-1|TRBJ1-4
TGCGCCAGCAGCCAACCCCAGGGATTTGCAACTAATGAAAAACTGTTTTTT
CASSQPQGFATNEKLFF
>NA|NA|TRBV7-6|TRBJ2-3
TGTGCCAGCTGCTTAGTCGGTAGCACAGATACGCAGTATTTT
CASCLVGSTDTQYF
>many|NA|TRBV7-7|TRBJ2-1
TGTGCCAGCAGCTTAGTGGATAGTTACAATGAGCAGTTCTTC
CASSLVDSYNEQFF
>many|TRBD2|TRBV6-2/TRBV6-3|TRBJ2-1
TGTGCCAGCAGTTACTCTAGCGGGGGGAATGAGCAGTTCTTC
CASSYSSGGNEQFF
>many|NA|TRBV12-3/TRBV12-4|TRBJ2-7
TGTGCCAGCAGTTTAGCGCAGACCTTGGGCTACGAGCAGTACTTC
CASSLAQTLGYEQYF
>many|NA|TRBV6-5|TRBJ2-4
TGTGCCAGCAGTTACTCCCGAAGCGGGTCGGTTTGGTACTTC
CASSYSRSGSVWYF
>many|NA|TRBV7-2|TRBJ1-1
TGTGCCAGCAGCTTGGACGGACCTGAAGCTTTCTTT
CASSLDGPEAFF
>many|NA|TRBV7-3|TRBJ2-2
TGTGCCAGCAGCTTAAATGGCGCCCAGGCCGGGGAGCTGTTTTTT
CASSLNGAQAGELFF
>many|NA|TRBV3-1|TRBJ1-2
TGTGCCAGCAGCCGAGAGAGCCCCAATAACTATGGCTACACCTTC
CASSRESPNNYGYTF
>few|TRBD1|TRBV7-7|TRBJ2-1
TGTGCCAGCAGCGCAACCGCCGGGACAGGGAGAGATGAGCAGTTCTTC
CASSATAGTGRDEQFF
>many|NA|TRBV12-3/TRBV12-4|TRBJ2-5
TGTGCCAGCAGCCCCGACAACCAAGAGACCCAGTACTTC
CASSPDNQETQYF
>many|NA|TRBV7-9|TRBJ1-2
TGTGCCAGCAGCTTAGAGGGCAGGGTTACCCATGGCTACACCTTC
CASSLEGRVTHGYTF
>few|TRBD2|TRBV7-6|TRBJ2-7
TGTGCCAGCAGCTTAACTCGACTAGCGGGGGCCTACGAGCAGTACTTC
CASSLTRLAGAYEQYF
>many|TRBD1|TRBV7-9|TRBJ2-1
TGTGCCAGCAGCCCGGACAGGGGGTCCTCCTACAATGAGCAGTTCTTC
CASSPDRGSSYNEQFF
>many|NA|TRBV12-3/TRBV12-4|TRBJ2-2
TGTGCCAGCGATGCCGGGCCCTATTCCACCGGGGAGCTGTTTTTT
CASDAGPYSTGELFF
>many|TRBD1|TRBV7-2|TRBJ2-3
TGTGCCAGCAGCCCAGGACAGGGAGTGGGAGATACGCAGTATTTT
CASSPGQGVGDTQYF
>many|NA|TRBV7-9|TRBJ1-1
TGTGCCAGCAGCTTCTCTGGGGCCTCCACCGAAGCTTTCTTT
CASSFSGASTEAFF
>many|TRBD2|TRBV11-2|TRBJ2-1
TGTGCCAGCAGCTCCGTAGCGGGGGCCTACTACAATGAGCAGTTCTTC
CASSSVAGAYYNEQFF
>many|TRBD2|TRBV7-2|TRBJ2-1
TGTGCCAGCAGCCGTGGACTAGCGACATACAATGAGCAGTTCTTC
CASSRGLATYNEQFF
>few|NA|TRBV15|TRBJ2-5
TGTGCCACCAGCAGAGATGTCGGGGTCCAAGAGACCCAGTACTTC
CATSRDVGVQETQYF
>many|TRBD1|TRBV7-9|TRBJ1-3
TGTGCCAGCAGCTTCGGACAGGGGAGAAACACCATATATTTT
CASSFGQGRNTIYF
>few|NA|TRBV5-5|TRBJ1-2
TGTGCCAGCAGCTTGGGGGTTCCTAACTATGGCTACACCTTC
CASSLGVPNYGYTF
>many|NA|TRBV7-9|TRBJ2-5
TGTGCCAGCAGCAAAAGGGACGAGGAGACCCAGTACTTC
CASSKRDEETQYF
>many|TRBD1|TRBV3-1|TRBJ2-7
TGTGCCAGCAGCCAAGTCGATTTCGGGACAGGGGCCTACGAGCAGTACTTC
CASSQVDFGTGAYEQYF
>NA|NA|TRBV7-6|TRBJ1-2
TGTGCCAGCAGCCCTCGGGACTTCGAGGATGGCTACACCTTC
CASSPRDFEDGYTF
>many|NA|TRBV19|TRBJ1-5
TGTGCCAGCACCTCCTTTCGGGATCAGCCCCAGCATTTT
CASTSFRDQPQHF
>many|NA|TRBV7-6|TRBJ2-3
TGTGCCAGCGCAGAGGGGGGACCCCGCACAGATACGCAGTATTTT
CASAEGGPRTDTQYF
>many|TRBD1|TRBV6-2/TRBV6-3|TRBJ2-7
TGTGCCAGCAGTTACCATCTCGGGACAGGGAATTACGAGCAGTACTTC
CASSYHLGTGNYEQYF
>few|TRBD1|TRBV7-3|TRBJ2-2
TGTGCCAGCAGCTTACCATCCGGGACAGGGGACACCGGGGAGCTGTTTTTT
CASSLPSGTGDTGELFF
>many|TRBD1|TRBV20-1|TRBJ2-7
TGCAGTGCTAGCGCGGGACAGGGGGCGGGGGAGCAGTACTTC
CSASAGQGAGEQYF
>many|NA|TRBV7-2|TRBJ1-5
TGTGCCAGCAGCTTAAACAGGGCCAATCAGCCCCAGCATTTT
CASSLNRANQPQHF
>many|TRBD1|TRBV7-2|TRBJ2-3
TGTGCCAGCAACGCAGGGACAGGGGGCAGCACAGATACGCAGTATTTT
CASNAGTGGSTDTQYF
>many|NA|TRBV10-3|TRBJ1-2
TGTGCCATCGGAGGGGTCGGTGTTTATGGCTACACCTTC
CAIGGVGVYGYTF
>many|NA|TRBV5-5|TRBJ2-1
TGTGCCAGCAGCCGGACGGATAGAAATGAGCAGTTCTTC
CASSRTDRNEQFF